This is a list of T cell receptor beta chains from one sample in a study of OX40 agonist ivuxolimab in advanced cancers. Sequencing was performed with immunoSEQ multiplex PCR; in TCRdb, only in-frame clones are kept and a portion is missing. The table shows about 86,000 clones, with about 90% occurring only once. The sample was CD4+ or CD8+ T cells sorted from blood, taken in a trial of the OX40 agonist ivuxolimab. Receptors were obtained from an adult with an advanced solid tumor such as melanoma, head and neck, liver or kidney cancer. The CDR3 runs from the conserved cysteine through the conserved F or W.

J gene: TRBJ2-1
V gene: TRBV2
CDR3 protein: CASSEGLAMNNEQFF

J gene: TRBJ2-7
V gene: TRBV2
CDR3 protein: CASTAPQGMDSYEQYF

J gene: TRBJ2-7
V gene: TRBV7-9
CDR3 protein: CASSPREPGGTYEQYF

J gene: TRBJ2-7
V gene: TRBV4-1
CDR3 protein: CASSQSASGLAGGTYEQYF

J gene: TRBJ1-1
V gene: TRBV5-1
CDR3 protein: CASSSSTGGSTEAFF

J gene: TRBJ2-2
V gene: TRBV7-9
CDR3 protein: CASSLGAGGYTGELFF

J gene: TRBJ1-2
V gene: TRBV6-5
CDR3 protein: CASSPGPSGYTF

J gene: TRBJ1-2
V gene: TRBV6-1
CDR3 protein: CASSEIGSPKQDYGYTF

J gene: TRBJ1-3
V gene: TRBV9
CDR3 protein: CASSDPQGPGNTIYF

J gene: TRBJ2-5
V gene: TRBV21-1
CDR3 protein: CASSKKGNRPSQETQYF

J gene: TRBJ2-5
V gene: TRBV7-2
CDR3 protein: CASSVSQETQYF

J gene: TRBJ2-2
V gene: TRBV6-1
CDR3 protein: CASSEIVWPATGELFF

J gene: TRBJ2-5
V gene: TRBV19
CDR3 protein: CASRPTGLSETQYF

J gene: TRBJ2-5
V gene: TRBV28
CDR3 protein: CASSFGGRAETQYF

J gene: TRBJ1-2
V gene: TRBV7-9
CDR3 protein: CASSSQGAKGYGYTF

J gene: TRBJ1-5
V gene: TRBV6-6
CDR3 protein: CAGRGPLSNQPQHF

J gene: TRBJ1-2
V gene: TRBV7-2
CDR3 protein: CASSQGPRDMDGYTF

J gene: TRBJ2-3
V gene: TRBV30
CDR3 protein: CAWNGASGRFTDTQYF

J gene: TRBJ1-1
V gene: TRBV5-1
CDR3 protein: CASSEGMDTEAFF

J gene: TRBJ1-1
V gene: TRBV6-5
CDR3 protein: CASSTLGMNTEAFF

J gene: TRBJ2-2
V gene: TRBV7-3
CDR3 protein: CASSTGWERGNTGELFF

J gene: TRBJ2-7
V gene: TRBV11-2
CDR3 protein: CASSFDSGSRAYEQYF

J gene: TRBJ1-5
V gene: TRBV7-8
CDR3 protein: CASSNSVNQPQHF

J gene: TRBJ1-2
V gene: TRBV5-1
CDR3 protein: CASSLGQGALGYGYTF

J gene: TRBJ2-5
V gene: TRBV5-4
CDR3 protein: CASSLERPEETQYF

J gene: TRBJ2-2
V gene: TRBV11-2
CDR3 protein: CASSPHRQGMKGAGELFF

J gene: TRBJ2-7
V gene: TRBV6-5
CDR3 protein: CASSYSFEREYEQYF

J gene: TRBJ2-1
V gene: TRBV25-1
CDR3 protein: CARASEDNEQFF

J gene: TRBJ2-3
V gene: TRBV2
CDR3 protein: CASSVPGPSGSTDTQYF

J gene: TRBJ1-5
V gene: TRBV27
CDR3 protein: CASSSSSGGNQPQHF

J gene: TRBJ2-2
V gene: TRBV28
CDR3 protein: CAGCRTGGYTGELFF

J gene: TRBJ1-6
V gene: TRBV2
CDR3 protein: CASGGGLYNSPLHF

J gene: TRBJ2-7
V gene: TRBV5-1
CDR3 protein: CASSLVPNYEQYF

J gene: TRBJ2-7
V gene: TRBV28
CDR3 protein: CASSLDDSYEQYF

J gene: TRBJ2-3
V gene: TRBV7-9
CDR3 protein: CASSLTGSRTDTQYF

J gene: TRBJ2-3
V gene: TRBV18
CDR3 protein: CASSPPVHPDTQYF

J gene: TRBJ1-1
V gene: TRBV6-1
CDR3 protein: CASSEEPRLNTEAFF

J gene: TRBJ2-1
V gene: TRBV6-1
CDR3 protein: CASSEAGGGRAYNEQFF

J gene: -
V gene: TRBV18
CDR3 protein: CASSPTTGSGEQYF

J gene: TRBJ2-7
V gene: TRBV12-5
CDR3 protein: CASGLGTGNEQYF

J gene: TRBJ1-1
V gene: TRBV5-1
CDR3 protein: CASSLPGGNTEAFF

J gene: TRBJ2-1
V gene: TRBV6-6
CDR3 protein: CASSYSGTVTYNEQFF

J gene: TRBJ2-7
V gene: TRBV30
CDR3 protein: CAWSVGYRIGRERYEQYF

J gene: TRBJ2-5
V gene: TRBV10-1
CDR3 protein: CASSDMGLETQYF

J gene: TRBJ2-7
V gene: TRBV11-3
CDR3 protein: CASSPPGTGGGEQYF

J gene: TRBJ1-1
V gene: TRBV27
CDR3 protein: CASGDRGGTEAFF

J gene: TRBJ2-1
V gene: TRBV5-1
CDR3 protein: CASSGPQSSYNEQFF

J gene: TRBJ2-2
V gene: TRBV5-1
CDR3 protein: CASSLQAGVVGELFF

J gene: TRBJ1-2
V gene: TRBV5-1
CDR3 protein: CASSLGHSDYGYTF

J gene: TRBJ1-1
V gene: TRBV14
CDR3 protein: CASSPDRASTEAFF

J gene: TRBJ2-1
V gene: TRBV2
CDR3 protein: CASSKGFMLSYNEQFF

J gene: TRBJ2-7
V gene: TRBV28
CDR3 protein: CASSSRRYEQYF

J gene: TRBJ2-1
V gene: TRBV19
CDR3 protein: CASSMASGLNEQFF